This T cell receptor (beta chain) was observed in a study of blood T cell repertoires in COVID-19. Looking at the study overall: Sources were T cells, B-cell-depleted T cells, or PBMCs; the material itself was cDNA or gDNA.

The table came from immunoSEQ multiplex PCR; TCRdb's copy has only in-frame clones and leaves some out. The sample contains about 37,000 clones, around 90% of which appear only once. V lost 3 bases, J lost 3 bases, and 9 bases lay in between. This CDR3 is built from 13 residues. Per the germline V gene, CDR1 is SEHNR and CDR2 is FQNEAQ (reference sequence). This clonotype originated in a human donor in a cohort sampled during active COVID-19. The rearrangement joins TRBV7-9 to TRBJ2-7, with a weak D call TRBD2 (6 bases). The sequenced sample consisted of peripheral blood. DNA of the CDR3: TGTGCCAGCAGCTTTGGGGACTTCTACGAGCAGTACTTC. Protein sequence: CASSFGDFYEQYF. The full variable domain, rest sourced from reference TRBV7-9 and TRBJ2-7, is DTGVSQNPRHKITKRGQNVTFRCDPISEHNRLYWYRQTLGQGPEFLTYFQNEAQLEKSRLLSDRFSAERPKGSFSTLEIQRTEQGDSAMYLCASSFGDFYEQYFGPGTRLTVT.